This TCR beta chain appears in the sequencing data of a study of CD8 T cells in ankylosing spondylitis. Findings and limits, study-wide: In ankylosing spondylitis blood, a motif of seven to nine highly homologous TCR beta variants appeared characteristic. Significant enrichment of disease-linked clones was reported in matched ankylosing spondylitis synovial fluid. Past research had described some motif variants in reactive arthritis synovial fluid and blood.

V gave up 1 base and J gave up 1 base, with 11 bases separating them. The CDR3 spans 15 residues. From germline, CDR1 is LGHNA and CDR2 YSLEER. The authors made TCR beta libraries by quantitative 5'-RACE with molecular barcodes. One entry per CDR3 protein results from TCRdb running MiXCR on the 5' RACE reads. The table includes more than 600,000 distinct CDR3 sequences, under 20% detected once. With regard to this clonotype: Antigen: not known.

The chain uses TRBV4-3 and TRBJ2-7; D is possibly TRBD2 (5 bases). Specimen: blood, either unsorted or a sorted T cell fraction (not recorded which). The sequence derives from a male donor with ankylosing spondylitis. The CDR3 spells CASSQGSGSSYEQYF. For the CDR3, the DNA is TGCGCCAGCAGCCAAGGATCGGGATCGTCCTACGAGCAGTACTTC.